The rows below give T cell receptor beta chains drawn from one sample of a study of blood T cell repertoires in COVID-19. This table comes from immunoSEQ multiplex PCR, and its TCRdb copy is limited to in-frame clones, with some not included. This table has 35,000 or so clones, 70% to 90% appearing once. The specimen was peripheral blood. These receptors were taken from a human donor in a cohort sampled during active or convalescent COVID-19. The donor label of this sample is uncertain. The conserved cysteine and the conserved F or W are not part of the CDR3 here. A row's size may be missing; if present it is once, few, many or a size class.

V gene,clone size,J gene,CDR3 protein
TRBV30,few,TRBJ1-3,AYSGTLGNTIY
TRBV2,.,TRBJ2-3,ASGYTNTQY
TRBV3-1/TRBV3-2,.,TRBJ2-1,ASSQGLAGYNEQF
TRBV27,.,TRBJ2-7,ASGTSRYEQY
TRBV15,.,TRBJ1-5,ATSRDPQGNQPQH
TRBV11-2,.,TRBJ2-1,ASSIGGTSTDEQF
TRBV7-9,.,TRBJ2-3,ASSPQGRGDTQY
TRBV7-9,.,TRBJ2-1,ASSPGGPLKF
TRBV28,.,TRBJ2-2,ASTKGLAGAGELF
TRBV7-9,.,TRBJ2-3,ASSSLAGGPTDTQY
TRBV10-3,.,TRBJ2-3,AMGTSGTADTQY
TRBV7-9,once,TRBJ2-3,ASSSTGGRNLIFTDTQY
TRBV11-3,.,TRBJ2-7,ASSAGLRNYEQY
TRBV3-1/TRBV3-2,.,TRBJ1-2,ASSQEAGRDGYT
TRBV11-2,.,TRBJ2-3,ASSLNGRGDTQY
TRBV7-2,.,TRBJ2-5,ASSSGAAAQETQY
TRBV24-1,many,TRBJ2-2,ATSAGTKATGELF
TRBV7-2,.,TRBJ2-7,ASSLAGGREQY
TRBV4-3,.,TRBJ2-7,ASSSDPLAGGEQY
TRBV9,.,TRBJ1-1,ASSVASRNTEAF
TRBV18,.,TRBJ2-3,ASSAGTAGGDTQY
TRBV5-4,.,TRBJ2-5,ASRGQGNEETQY
TRBV4-3,few,TRBJ1-1,ASSQVSRATEAF
TRBV14,.,TRBJ1-2,ASSPQNYGYT
TRBV7-2,.,TRBJ2-7,ASSSSFSYEQY
TRBV6-2/TRBV6-3,.,TRBJ2-2,ASSYTTSGGSNTGELF
TRBV24-1,.,TRBJ2-7,ATSGSHSYEQY
TRBV7-2,.,TRBJ2-6,ASSLDGTGGSGANVLT
TRBV5-1,.,TRBJ2-1,ASSLDASGLGSYNEQF
TRBV5-8,.,TRBJ1-5,ASSRGTGGFQPQH
TRBV18,.,TRBJ2-7,ASSGQGLYEQY
TRBV16,.,TRBJ2-1,ASTGTGLPNEQF
TRBV23-1,.,TRBJ1-2,ASSQKAHDNYGYT
TRBV7-9,few,TRBJ1-1,ASSSRGTEAF
TRBV6-5,.,TRBJ2-5,ASIRRRGAGETQY
TRBV19,.,TRBJ1-2,ASSIEQGRGGYT
TRBV3-1/TRBV3-2,many,TRBJ1-6,ASSQDGGRSPLH
TRBV7-9,.,TRBJ2-7,ASSYSLSGSTDEQY
TRBV23-1,.,TRBJ1-1,ASSQLPRDRDETEAF
TRBV7-6,.,TRBJ2-7,ASSLEASGSRYEQY
TRBV7-8,.,TRBJ2-5,ASSLGLVGTQETQY
TRBV30,.,TRBJ1-4,AYAWIGREKLF
TRBV11-3,.,TRBJ2-2,ASSLGGQAAGELF
TRBV19,.,TRBJ1-2,ASSDPTGSGYT
TRBV30,.,TRBJ2-3,AWSVRGRDTQY
TRBV7-9,.,TRBJ1-1,ATDRDRVAAF